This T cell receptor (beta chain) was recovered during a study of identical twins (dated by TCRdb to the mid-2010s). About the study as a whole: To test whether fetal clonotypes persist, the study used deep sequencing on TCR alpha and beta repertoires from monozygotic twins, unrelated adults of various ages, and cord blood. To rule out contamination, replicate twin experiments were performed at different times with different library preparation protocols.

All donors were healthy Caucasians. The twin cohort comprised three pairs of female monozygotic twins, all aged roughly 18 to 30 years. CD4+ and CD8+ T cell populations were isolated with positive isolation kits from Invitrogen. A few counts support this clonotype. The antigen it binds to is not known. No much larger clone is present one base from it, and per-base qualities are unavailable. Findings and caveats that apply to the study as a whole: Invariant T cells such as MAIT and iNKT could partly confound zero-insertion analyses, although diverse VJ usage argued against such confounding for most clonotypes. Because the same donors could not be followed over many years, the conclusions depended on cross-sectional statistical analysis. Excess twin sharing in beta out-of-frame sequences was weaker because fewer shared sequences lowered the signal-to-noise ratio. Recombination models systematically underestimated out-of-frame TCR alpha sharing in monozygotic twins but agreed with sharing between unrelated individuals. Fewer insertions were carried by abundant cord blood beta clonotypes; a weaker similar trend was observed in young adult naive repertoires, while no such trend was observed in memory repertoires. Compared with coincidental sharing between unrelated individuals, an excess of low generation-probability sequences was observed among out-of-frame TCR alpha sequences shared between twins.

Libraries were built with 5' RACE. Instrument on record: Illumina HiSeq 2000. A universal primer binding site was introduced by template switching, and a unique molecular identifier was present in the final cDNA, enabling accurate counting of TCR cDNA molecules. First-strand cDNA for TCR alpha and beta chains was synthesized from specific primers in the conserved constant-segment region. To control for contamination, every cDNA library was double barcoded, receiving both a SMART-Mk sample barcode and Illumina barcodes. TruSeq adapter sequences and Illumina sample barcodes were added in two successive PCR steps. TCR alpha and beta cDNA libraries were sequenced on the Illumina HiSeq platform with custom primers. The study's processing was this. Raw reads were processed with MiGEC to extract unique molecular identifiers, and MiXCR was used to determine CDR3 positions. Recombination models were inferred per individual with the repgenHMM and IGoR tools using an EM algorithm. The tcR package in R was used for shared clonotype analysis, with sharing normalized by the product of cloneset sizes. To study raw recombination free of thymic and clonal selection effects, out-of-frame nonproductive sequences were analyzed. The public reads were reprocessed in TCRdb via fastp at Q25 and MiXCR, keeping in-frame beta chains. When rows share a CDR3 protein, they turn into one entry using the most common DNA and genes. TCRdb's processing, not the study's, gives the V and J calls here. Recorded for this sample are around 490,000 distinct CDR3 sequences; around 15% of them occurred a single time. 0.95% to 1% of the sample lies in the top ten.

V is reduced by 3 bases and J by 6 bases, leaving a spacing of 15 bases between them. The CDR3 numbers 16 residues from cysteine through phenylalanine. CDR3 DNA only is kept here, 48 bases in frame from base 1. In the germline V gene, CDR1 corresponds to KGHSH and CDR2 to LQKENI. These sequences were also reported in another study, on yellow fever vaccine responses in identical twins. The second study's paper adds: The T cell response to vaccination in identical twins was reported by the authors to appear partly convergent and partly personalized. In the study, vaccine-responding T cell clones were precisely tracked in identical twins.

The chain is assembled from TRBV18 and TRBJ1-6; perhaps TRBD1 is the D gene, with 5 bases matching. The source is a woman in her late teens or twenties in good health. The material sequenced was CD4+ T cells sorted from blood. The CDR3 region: CASSPSGRAPNSPLHF. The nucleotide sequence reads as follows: TGTGCCAGCTCACCCTCGGGCAGGGCCCCTAATTCACCCCTCCACTTT.